Below, 6 T cell receptor beta chains from the same sample are listed, as sequenced in a study of Tregs in tolerant kidney transplant recipients. TCRdb keeps only in-frame clones here, not all; method: immunoSEQ multiplex PCR. Its listing shows roughly 53,000 clones. The source was CD4+ T cells from blood, collected before the transplant. All receptors come from a human donor who received a combined kidney and bone marrow transplant.

Comment on this clone: The CDR3 end is not reached by the read, which stops 3 residues before it; the germline J gene fills it in. The gene calls are TRBV7-8 and TRBJ2-4; 10 nucleotides agree with TRBD1. Losses at the gene ends were 5 bases for V and 1 base for J; bases not matched to a gene: 8. Germline loops: CDR1 SGHVS, CDR2 FQNEAQ. The length of the CDR3 is 17 residues. The sequenced part of the CDR3 DNA is TGTGCCAGCAGCACGGGACAGGGGTCCGGGGCCAAAAACATT. Amino acids: CASSTGQGSGAKNI. The entire CDR3 reads CASSTGQGSGAKNIQYF.

Comments on this clone: The read stops 3 residues short of the end of the CDR3; the missing end is completed from the germline J gene. The chain recombines TRBV2 with TRBJ1-1; D is unclear. CDR1 is SNHLY and CDR2 is FYNNEI in the germline V gene. V lost 1 base and J lost 4, with 13 bases in between. CDR3 length: 15 amino acids. The chain's CDR3 is CASSEGRAFGTEAFF. Incomplete CDR3 DNA: TGTGCCAGCAGTGAAGGTAGGGCGTTTGGCACTGAA.

Note on this clone: The CDR3 is cut off 3 residues early in the read; its end comes from the germline J gene. The rearrangement links TRBV19 to TRBJ2-1; 8 positions match TRBD2. From germline, CDR1 is LNHDA and CDR2 SQIVND (reference sequence). V lost 1 base and J lost 0; bases outside the gene matches: 8. The CDR3 consists of 18 residues. CDR3 bases read: TGTGCCAGTAGTATAGGGCTAGCGGGCCGCAGCTCCTACAATGAG. Protein sequence: CASSIGLAGRSSYNE. The whole CDR3 sequence reads CASSIGLAGRSSYNEQFF.

Notes on this clone: The read halts 3 residues ahead of the CDR3 end, with the missing end drawn from the germline J gene. V and J are TRBV7-9 and TRBJ1-5; weak D call: TRBD1 (5 bases). The CDR3 loop spans 15 amino acids. Trimming took 5 bases from V and 1 from J, leaving 12 bases between them. The germline gives CDR1 SEHNR, CDR2 FQNEAQ (reference sequence). This CDR3 is CASSLSGRSNQPQHF. The part of the CDR3 DNA that was read is TGTGCCAGCAGCCTGTCAGGGCGGAGCAATCAGCCC. The full variable domain, completed using reference TRBV7-9 and TRBJ1-5, is DTGVSQNPRHKITKRGQNVTFRCDPISEHNRLYWYRQTLGQGPEFLTYFQNEAQLEKSRLLSDRFSAERPKGSFSTLEIQRTEQGDSAMYLCASSLSGRSNQPQHFGDGTRLSIL.

Worth noting for this clone: The read ends 3 residues before the CDR3 terminus; that terminus is restored from the germline J gene. The chain has TRBV18 and TRBJ2-7, with 7 bases aligning to TRBD1. J was trimmed by 6 bases and V by 1 base; bases with no gene match: 3. Germline V gene data show CDR1 as KGHSH and CDR2 as LQKENI. The CDR3 is 13 residues long. The CDR3 bases that were read are TGTGCCAGCTCACCACTGGACAGGTCCGAG. Amino acid sequence: CASSPLDRSE. In full, the CDR3 reads CASSPLDRSEQYF.

With regard to this clone: The read falls 3 residues short of the CDR3 end, and the missing part is taken from the germline J gene. V usage is TRBV5-1 and J usage is TRBJ2-4, with TRBD2 identical over 8 bases. Germline assignment: CDR1 SGHRS and CDR2 YFSETQ. Trimming cost V 5 bases and J 5 bases; bases outside gene matches: 12. The CDR3 has 16 amino acids. The DNA read from the CDR3 is TGCGCCAGCAGTTCCGGGGGTAGCGGGACCCAAAACATT. This gives the protein CASSSGGSGTQNI. The entire CDR3 sequence reads CASSSGGSGTQNIQYF.